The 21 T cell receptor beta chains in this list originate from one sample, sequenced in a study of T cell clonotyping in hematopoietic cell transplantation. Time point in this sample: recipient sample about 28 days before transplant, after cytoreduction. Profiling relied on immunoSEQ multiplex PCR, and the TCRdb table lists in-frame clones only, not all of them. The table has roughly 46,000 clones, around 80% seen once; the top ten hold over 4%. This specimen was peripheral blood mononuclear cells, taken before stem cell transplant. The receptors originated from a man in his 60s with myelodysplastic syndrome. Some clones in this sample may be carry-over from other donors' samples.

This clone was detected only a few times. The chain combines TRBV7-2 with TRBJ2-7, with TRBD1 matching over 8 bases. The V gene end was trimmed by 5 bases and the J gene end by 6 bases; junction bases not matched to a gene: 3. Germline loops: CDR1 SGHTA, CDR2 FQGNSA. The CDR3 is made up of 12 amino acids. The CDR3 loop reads CASSMTGAEQYF. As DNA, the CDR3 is TGTGCCAGCAGCATGACAGGGGCCGAGCAGTACTTC.

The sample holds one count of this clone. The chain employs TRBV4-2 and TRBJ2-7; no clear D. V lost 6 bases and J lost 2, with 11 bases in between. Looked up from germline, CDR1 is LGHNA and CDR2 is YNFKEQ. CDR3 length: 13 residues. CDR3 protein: CASRDLGTYEQYF. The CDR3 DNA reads TGTGCCAGCAGGGATTTAGGTACCTACGAGCAGTACTTC.

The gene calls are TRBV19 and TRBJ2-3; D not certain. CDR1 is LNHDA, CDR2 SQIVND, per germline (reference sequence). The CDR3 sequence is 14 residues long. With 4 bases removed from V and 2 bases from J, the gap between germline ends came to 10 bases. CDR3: CASSTHGYTDTQYF. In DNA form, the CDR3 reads TGTGCCAGTAGTACTCATGGATACACAGATACGCAGTATTTT.

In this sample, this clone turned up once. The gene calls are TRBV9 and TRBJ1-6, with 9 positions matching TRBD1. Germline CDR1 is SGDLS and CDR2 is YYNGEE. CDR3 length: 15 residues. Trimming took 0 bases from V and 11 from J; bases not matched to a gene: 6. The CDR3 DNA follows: TGTGCCAGCAGCGTAGGTGTAGACAGGGGGGCACCCCTCCACTTT. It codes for CASSVGVDRGAPLHF.

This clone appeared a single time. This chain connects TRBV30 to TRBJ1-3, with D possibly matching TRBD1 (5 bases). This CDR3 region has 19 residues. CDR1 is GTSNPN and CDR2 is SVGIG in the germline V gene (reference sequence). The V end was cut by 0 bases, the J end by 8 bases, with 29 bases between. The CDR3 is CAWSVPNAGTGVKRDTIYF. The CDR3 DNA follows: TGTGCCTGGAGTGTACCCAACGCCGGGACCGGTGTAAAAAGGGACACCATATATTTT.

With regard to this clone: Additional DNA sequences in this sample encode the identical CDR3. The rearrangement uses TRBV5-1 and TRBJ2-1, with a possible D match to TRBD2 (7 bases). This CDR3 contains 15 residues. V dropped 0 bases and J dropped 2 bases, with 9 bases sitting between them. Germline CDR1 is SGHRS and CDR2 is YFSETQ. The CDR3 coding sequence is TGCGCCAGCAGCTTGGAGGGGGGGGCCTACAATGAGCAGTTCTTC. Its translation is CASSLEGGAYNEQFF.

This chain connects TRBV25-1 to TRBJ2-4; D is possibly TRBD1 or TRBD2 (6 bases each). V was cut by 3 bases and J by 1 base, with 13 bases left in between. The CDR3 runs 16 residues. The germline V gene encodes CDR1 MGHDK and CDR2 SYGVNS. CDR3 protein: CASSEGGKGAKNIQYF. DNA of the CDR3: TGTGCCAGCAGTGAGGGGGGCAAGGGGGCCAAAAACATTCAGTACTTC.

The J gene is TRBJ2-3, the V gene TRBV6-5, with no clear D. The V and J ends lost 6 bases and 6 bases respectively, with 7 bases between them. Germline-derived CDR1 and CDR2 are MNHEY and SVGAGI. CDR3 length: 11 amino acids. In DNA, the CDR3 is TGTGCCAGCAGCAATCGGGATACGCAGTATTTT. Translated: CASSNRDTQYF.

CDR3 loop: CASSLDFGAGNTIYF. DNA for the CDR3: TGCGCCAGCAGCCTAGACTTCGGGGCTGGAAACACCATATATTTT. The genes are TRBV4-3 and TRBJ1-3; D remains unclear. Germline V lookup: CDR1 LGHNA, CDR2 YSLEER. V was cut by 4 bases and J by 2 bases, with 12 bases left in between. The CDR3 has 15 amino acids.

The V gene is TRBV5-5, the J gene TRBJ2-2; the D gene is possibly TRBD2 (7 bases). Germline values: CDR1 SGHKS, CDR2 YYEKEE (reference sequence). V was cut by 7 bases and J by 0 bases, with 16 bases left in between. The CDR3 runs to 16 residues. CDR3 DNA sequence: TGTGCCAGCGTTCCTTGGGGGGGCGCGAACACCGGGGAGCTGTTTTTT. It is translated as CASVPWGGANTGELFF.

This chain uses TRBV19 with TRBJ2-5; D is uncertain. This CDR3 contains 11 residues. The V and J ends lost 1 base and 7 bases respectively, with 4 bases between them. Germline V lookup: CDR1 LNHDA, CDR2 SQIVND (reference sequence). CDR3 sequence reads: CASSIGGTQYF. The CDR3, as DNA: TGTGCCAGTAGTATAGGTGGGACCCAGTACTTC.

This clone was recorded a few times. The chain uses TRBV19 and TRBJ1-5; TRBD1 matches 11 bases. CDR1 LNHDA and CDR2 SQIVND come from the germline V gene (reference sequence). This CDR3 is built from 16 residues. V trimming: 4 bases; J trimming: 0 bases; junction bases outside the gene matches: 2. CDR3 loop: CASSRTGGGSNQPQHF. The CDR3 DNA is TGTGCCAGTAGTAGGACAGGGGGCGGTAGCAATCAGCCCCAGCATTTT.

The CDR3 reads CASSPVQGASGNTIYF. The CDR3 DNA reads TGTGCCAGCTCACCTGTTCAAGGAGCCTCTGGAAACACCATATATTTT. The chain couples TRBV18 to TRBJ1-3; D call uncertain. The germline V gene encodes CDR1 KGHSH and CDR2 LQKENI. Trimming shortened V by 3 bases and J by 0 bases, and 12 bases separated the two germline ends. The CDR3 has 16 amino acids. Looking up the rest from reference TRBV18 and TRBJ1-3 gives the full variable domain: NAGVMQNPRHLVRRRGQEARLRCSPMKGHSHVYWYRQLPEEGLKFMVYLQKENIIDESGMPKERFSAEFPKEGPSILRIQQVVRGDSAAYFCASSPVQGASGNTIYFGEGSWLTVV.

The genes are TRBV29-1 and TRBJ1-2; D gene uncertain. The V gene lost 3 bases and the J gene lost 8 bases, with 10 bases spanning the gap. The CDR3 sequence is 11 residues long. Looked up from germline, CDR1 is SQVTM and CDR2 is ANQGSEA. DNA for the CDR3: TGCAGCGTTGAGTCGGTAGGAGGCTACACCTTC. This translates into CSVESVGGYTF.

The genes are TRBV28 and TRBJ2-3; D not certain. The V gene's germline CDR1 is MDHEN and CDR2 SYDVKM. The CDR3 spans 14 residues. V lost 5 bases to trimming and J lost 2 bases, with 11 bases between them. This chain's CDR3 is CASSQSYLTDTQYF. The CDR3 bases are TGTGCCAGCAGTCAAAGTTACCTCACAGATACGCAGTATTTT.

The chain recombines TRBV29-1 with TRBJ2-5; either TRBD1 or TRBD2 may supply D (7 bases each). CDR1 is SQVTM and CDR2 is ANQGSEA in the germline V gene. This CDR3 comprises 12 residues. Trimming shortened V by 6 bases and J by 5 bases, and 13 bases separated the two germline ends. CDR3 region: CSVNRGGETQYF. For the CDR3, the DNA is TGCAGCGTGAACAGGGGAGGGGAGACCCAGTACTTC.

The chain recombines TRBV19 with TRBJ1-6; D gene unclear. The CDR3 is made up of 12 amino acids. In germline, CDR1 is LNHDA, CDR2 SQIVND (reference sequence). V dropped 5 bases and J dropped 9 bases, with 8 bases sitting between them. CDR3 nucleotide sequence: TGTGCCAGTAGTGAGCCTCGTTCACCCCTCCACTTT. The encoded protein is CASSEPRSPLHF.

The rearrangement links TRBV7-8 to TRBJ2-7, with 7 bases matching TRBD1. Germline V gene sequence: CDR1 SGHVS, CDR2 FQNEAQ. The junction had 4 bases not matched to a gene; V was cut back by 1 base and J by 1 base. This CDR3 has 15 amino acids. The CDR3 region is CASSLEGASSYEQYF. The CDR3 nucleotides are TGTGCCAGCAGCTTAGAGGGGGCCTCGTCCTACGAGCAGTACTTC.

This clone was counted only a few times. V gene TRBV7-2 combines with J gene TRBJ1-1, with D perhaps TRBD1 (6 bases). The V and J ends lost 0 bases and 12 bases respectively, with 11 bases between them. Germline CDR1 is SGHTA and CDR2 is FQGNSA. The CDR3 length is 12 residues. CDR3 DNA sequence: TGTGCCAGCAGCTTAGCGAACAGGGTATCTTTCTTT. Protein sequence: CASSLANRVSFF.

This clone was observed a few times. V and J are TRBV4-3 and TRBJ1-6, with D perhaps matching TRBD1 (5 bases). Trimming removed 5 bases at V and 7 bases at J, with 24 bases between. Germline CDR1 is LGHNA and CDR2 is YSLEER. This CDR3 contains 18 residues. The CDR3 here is CASSTRLIDSLGNSPLHF. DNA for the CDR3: TGCGCCAGCAGCACAAGATTGATAGACAGCCTAGGGAATTCACCCCTCCACTTT.

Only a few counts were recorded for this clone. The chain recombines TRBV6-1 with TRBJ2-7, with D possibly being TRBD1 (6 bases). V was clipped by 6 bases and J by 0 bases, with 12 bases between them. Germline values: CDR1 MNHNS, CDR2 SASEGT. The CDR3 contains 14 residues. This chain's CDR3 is CASRVGQSSYEQYF. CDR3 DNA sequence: TGTGCCAGCAGGGTAGGACAGAGCTCCTACGAGCAGTACTTC.